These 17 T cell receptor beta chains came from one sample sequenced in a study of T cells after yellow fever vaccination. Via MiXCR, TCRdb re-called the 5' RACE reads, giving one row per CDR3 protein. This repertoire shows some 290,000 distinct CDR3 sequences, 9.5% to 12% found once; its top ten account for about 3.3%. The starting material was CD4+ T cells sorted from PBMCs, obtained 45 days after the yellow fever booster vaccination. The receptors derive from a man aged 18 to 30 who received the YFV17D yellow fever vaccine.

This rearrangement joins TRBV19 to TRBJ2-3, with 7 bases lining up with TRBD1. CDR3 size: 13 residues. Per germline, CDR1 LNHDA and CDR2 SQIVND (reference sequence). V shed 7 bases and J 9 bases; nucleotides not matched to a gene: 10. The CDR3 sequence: CASKGAVGLTQYF. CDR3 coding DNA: TGTGCCAGTAAGGGGGCCGTAGGATTGACGCAGTATTTT.

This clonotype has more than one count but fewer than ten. As DNA, the CDR3 is TGTGCCAGCAGCCTCCGGACCACACCGGTAGGCACCGGGGAGCTGTTTTTT. Translated: CASSLRTTPVGTGELFF. The chain combines TRBV12-3 or TRBV12-4 with TRBJ2-2, with unresolved D. The CDR3 is 17 amino acids. The ends were cut back, 6 bases at V and 4 bases at J, with 21 bases in the middle.

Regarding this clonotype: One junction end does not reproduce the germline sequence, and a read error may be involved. The CDR3 region has the DNA TGCGCCAGCAGCAGGGGACAGATCAATGAGAAGTTCTTC. It translates to CASSRGQINEKFF. The chain has TRBV5-1 and TRBJ2-1; TRBD1 matches 7 bases. Germline V gives CDR1 SGHRS, CDR2 YFSETQ. This CDR3 region has 13 residues.

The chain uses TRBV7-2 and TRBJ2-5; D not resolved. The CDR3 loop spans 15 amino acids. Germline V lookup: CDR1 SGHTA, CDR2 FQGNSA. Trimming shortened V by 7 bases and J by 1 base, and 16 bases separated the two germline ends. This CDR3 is CASTATGLIQETQYF. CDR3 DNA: TGTGCCAGCACCGCCACGGGTTTGATCCAAGAGACCCAGTACTTC.

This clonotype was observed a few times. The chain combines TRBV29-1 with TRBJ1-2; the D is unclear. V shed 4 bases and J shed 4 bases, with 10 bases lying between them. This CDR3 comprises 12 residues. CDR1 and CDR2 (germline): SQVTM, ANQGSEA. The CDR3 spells CSVVGQRYGYTF. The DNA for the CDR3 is TGCAGCGTTGTTGGGCAGCGCTATGGCTACACCTTC.

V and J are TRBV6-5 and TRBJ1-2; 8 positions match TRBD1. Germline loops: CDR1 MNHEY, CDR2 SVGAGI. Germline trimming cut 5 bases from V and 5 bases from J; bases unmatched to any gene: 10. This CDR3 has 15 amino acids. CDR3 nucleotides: TGTGCCAGCAGTAGGGACGTGACAGGGGCTTATGGCTACACCTTC. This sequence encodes CASSRDVTGAYGYTF.

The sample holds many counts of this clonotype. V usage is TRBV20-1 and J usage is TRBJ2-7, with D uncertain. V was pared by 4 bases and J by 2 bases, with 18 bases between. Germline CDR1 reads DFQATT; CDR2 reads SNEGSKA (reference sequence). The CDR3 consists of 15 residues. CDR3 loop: CSAIAGSMATYEQYF. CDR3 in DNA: TGCAGTGCTATAGCCGGCTCGATGGCCACCTACGAGCAGTACTTC.

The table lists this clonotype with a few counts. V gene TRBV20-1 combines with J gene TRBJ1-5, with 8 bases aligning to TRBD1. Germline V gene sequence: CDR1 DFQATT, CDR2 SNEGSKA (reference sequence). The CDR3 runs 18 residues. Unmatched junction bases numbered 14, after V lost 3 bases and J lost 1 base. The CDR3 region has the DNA TGCAGTGCTAGTAGGGCAGGGGGCATGGTAGAGAGCAATCAGCCCCAGCATTTT. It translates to CSASRAGGMVESNQPQHF.

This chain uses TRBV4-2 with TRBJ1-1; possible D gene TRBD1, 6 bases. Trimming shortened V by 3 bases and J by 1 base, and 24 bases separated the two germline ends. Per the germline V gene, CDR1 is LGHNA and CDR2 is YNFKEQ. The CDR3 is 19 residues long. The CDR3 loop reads CASSHPIGGRNVWNTEAFF. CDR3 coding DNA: TGTGCCAGCAGCCATCCAATCGGGGGCCGGAACGTTTGGAACACTGAAGCTTTCTTT.

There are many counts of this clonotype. CDR3 amino acids: CASCLSSYNEQFF. The CDR3 DNA follows: TGTGCCAGCTGTTTGAGCTCCTACAATGAGCAGTTCTTC. This sequence joins TRBV6-2 or TRBV6-3 and TRBJ2-1; D remains ambiguous. This CDR3 region has 13 residues. Germline loops: CDR1 MNHEY, CDR2 SVGEGT. Trimming left V 8 bases short and J 0 bases short, with 8 bases between.

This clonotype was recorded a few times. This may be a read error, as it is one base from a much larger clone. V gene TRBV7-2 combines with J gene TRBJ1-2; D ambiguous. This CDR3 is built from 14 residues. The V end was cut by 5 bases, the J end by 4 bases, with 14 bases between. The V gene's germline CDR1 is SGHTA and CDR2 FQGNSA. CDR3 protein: CASSLTGIAYGYTF. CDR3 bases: TGTGCCAGCAGCCTAACCGGGATAGCCTATGGCTACACCTTC.

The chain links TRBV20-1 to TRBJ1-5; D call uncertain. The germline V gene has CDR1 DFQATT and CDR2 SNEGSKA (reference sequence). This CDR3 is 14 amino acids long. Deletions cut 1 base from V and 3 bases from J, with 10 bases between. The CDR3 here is CSARGPPNNQPQHF. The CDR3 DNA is TGCAGTGCTAGAGGCCCCCCCAACAATCAGCCCCAGCATTTT.

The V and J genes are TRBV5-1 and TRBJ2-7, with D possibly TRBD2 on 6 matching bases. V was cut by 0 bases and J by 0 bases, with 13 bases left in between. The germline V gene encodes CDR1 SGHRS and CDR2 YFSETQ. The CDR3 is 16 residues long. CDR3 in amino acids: CASSLVSGGSSYEQYF. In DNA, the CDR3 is TGCGCCAGCAGCTTGGTTTCTGGGGGGTCCTCCTACGAGCAGTACTTC.

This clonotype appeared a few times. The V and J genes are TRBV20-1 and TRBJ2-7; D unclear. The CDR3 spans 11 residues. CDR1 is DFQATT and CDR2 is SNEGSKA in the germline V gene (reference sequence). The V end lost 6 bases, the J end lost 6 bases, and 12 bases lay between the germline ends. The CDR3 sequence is CSATGLGEQYV. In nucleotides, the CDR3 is TGCAGTGCGACCGGTCTAGGCGAGCAGTACGTC.

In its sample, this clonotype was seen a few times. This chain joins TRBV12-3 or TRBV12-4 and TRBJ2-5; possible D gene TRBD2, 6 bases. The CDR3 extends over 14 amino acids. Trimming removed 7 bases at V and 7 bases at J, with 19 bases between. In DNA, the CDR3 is TGTGCCAGCACTTTCCCCCGCGGGGCTGGGACCCAGTACTTC. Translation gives CASTFPRGAGTQYF.

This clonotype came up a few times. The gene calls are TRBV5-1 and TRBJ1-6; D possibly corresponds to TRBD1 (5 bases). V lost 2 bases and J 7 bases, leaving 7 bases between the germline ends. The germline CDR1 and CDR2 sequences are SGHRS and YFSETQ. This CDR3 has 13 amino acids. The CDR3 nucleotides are TGCGCCAGCAGCTTTGACAGCAATTCACCCCTCCACTTT. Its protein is CASSFDSNSPLHF. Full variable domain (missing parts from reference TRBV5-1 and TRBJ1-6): KAGVTQTPRYLIKTRGQQVTLSCSPISGHRSVSWYQQTPGQGLQFLFEYFSETQRNKGNFPGRFSGRQFSNSRSEMNVSTLELGDSALYLCASSFDSNSPLHFGNGTRLTVT.

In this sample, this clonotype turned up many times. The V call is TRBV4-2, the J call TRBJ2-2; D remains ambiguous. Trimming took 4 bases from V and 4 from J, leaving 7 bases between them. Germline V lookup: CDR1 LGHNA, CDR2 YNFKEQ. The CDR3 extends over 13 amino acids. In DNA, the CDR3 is TGTGCCAGCAGCCGGGAAGGCACCGGGGAGCTGTTTTTT. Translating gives CASSREGTGELFF.